The sequence of this TCR beta chain was determined in a study of cytomegalovirus exposure and HLA in healthy donors. In the PCR, 60 Vbeta and 13 Jbeta primers were used. Here immunoSEQ multiplex PCR was the method, and the copy in TCRdb shows in-frame clones only, minus some. The sample records roughly 110,000 clones, almost 70% being singletons. A remark on this clone: Its target is not known.

Findings and caveats of the study: Analysis was carried out at a later point, and it linked a missense DCLRE1C variant to TCR beta V- and J-gene trimming. A later analysis reportedly identified an Asian-associated ancestry cluster as carrying fewer N-insertions than the approximately 730-donor mean.

This receptor was identified in a man younger than 40 in good health and CMV-seropositive. The sample was PBMCs.

The DNA for the CDR3 is TGTGCCAGTAGTATAAGTCGGGAAAACATTCAGTACTTC. This codes for CASSISRENIQYF. The chain is built from TRBV19 and TRBJ2-4; D gene uncertain. V lost 2 bases and J lost 5, with 7 bases in between. Germline CDR1 LNHDA, CDR2 SQIVND (reference sequence). The CDR3 extends over 13 amino acids.